This T cell receptor beta chain stems from a study of sequential checkpoint blockade in melanoma. Study overall: After both sequences, patients received maintenance nivolumab.

Treatment denoted: randomized to nivolumab then ipilimumab (arm A) or the reverse (arm B). Patients had received no earlier DNA-damaging chemotherapy. Data came from immunoSEQ multiplex PCR; TCRdb stores just in-frame clones and leaves some out. The sample includes 15,000 to 20,000 clones, around 69% of them seen just once. The J segment lost 1 base and the V segment lost 1 base, leaving 3 bases of the junction unmatched. The germline V gene encodes CDR1 MNHEY and CDR2 SVGAGI. CDR3 length: 16 amino acids. This sequence was found in a human donor with melanoma. The J gene is TRBJ1-1, the V gene TRBV6-5; TRBD1 matches 10 bases. Specimen: CD8+ T cells sorted from blood (inferred from file names), collected from a patient given nivolumab and ipilimumab in sequence. CDR3 loop: CASSYLTGGWNTEAFF. The CDR3 nucleotides read TGTGCCAGCAGTTACTTGACAGGGGGCTGGAACACTGAAGCTTTCTTT.